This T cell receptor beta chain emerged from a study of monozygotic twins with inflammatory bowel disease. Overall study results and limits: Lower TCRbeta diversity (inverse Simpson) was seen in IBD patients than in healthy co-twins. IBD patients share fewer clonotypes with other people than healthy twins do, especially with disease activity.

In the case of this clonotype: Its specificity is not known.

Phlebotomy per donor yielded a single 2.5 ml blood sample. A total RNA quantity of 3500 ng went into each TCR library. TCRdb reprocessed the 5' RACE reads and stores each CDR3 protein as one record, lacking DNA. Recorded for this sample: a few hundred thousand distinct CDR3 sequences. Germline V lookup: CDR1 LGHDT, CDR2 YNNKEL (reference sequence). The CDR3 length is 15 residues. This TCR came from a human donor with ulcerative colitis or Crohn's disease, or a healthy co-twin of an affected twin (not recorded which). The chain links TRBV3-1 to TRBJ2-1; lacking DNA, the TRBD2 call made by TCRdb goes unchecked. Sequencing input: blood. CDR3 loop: CASSQTSGTYNEQFF.